This paragraph covers one T cell receptor (beta chain) sequence. Relative to the germline gene, one junction end is altered; a read error may explain this. This table comes from immunoSEQ multiplex PCR, and its TCRdb copy is limited to in-frame clones, with some not included. The sample contains 240,000 or so clones, about nine tenths of which appear only once. The entry originates in a study of blood T cell repertoires in COVID-19. Turning to the study itself: Sample material is recorded as cDNA or gDNA derived from T cells, B-cell-depleted T cells, or PBMCs.

In the 2 weeks before study entry, exposed participants met a COVID-19 case, which was PCR-confirmed or clinician-diagnosed. This clonotype originated in a man aged 50-59 years who had been exposed to COVID-19. The specimen sequenced was PBMCs or T cells enriched from blood (not recorded which).

The CDR3: CASSLVPTSRETQYF. The CDR3 DNA reads as TGTGCTAGCAGCTTAGTCCCTACTAGCAGGGAGACCCAGTACTTC. This rearrangement joins TRBV7-7 to TRBJ2-5; maybe TRBD2 (6 bases). The CDR3 has 15 amino acids. CDR1 SSHAT and CDR2 FNYEAQ come from the germline V gene (reference sequence).